This T cell receptor beta chain was documented in a study of beta chain features in type 1 diabetes. Comment on this clone: Its antigen is not known.

The entirety of the isolated RNA underwent reverse transcription, so expressed TCRB transcripts were sequenced. The average output of naive, central memory and regulatory T cell samples was 3.6 million or so reads. Sequencing was performed with immunoSEQ multiplex PCR; in TCRdb, only in-frame clones are kept and a portion is missing. The data hold hundreds of thousands of clones, with around 15% observed a single time. Averaging roughly 0.12 L, one heparinised blood draw came from each individual donor. General study points: Patients with type 1 diabetes showed fewer VDJ junction insertions and more deletions. Patients with Type 1 diabetes showed moderately but significantly shorter TCRB CDR3s in all four CD4+ subsets.

The CDR3 length is 13 residues. The V end was cut by 4 bases, the J end by 6 bases, with 9 bases between. Germline CDR1 reads SGHAT; CDR2 reads FQNNGV. The sequence was collected from a man aged 30-40 years in good health. The sample consisted of central memory CD4+ T cells from blood. The rearrangement links TRBV11-2 to TRBJ2-2; TRBD1 is a possible D gene (6 bases). The CDR3 loop is CASSSQGAGELFF. Written as DNA, the CDR3 is TGTGCCAGCAGCTCACAGGGAGCCGGGGAGCTGTTTTTT.